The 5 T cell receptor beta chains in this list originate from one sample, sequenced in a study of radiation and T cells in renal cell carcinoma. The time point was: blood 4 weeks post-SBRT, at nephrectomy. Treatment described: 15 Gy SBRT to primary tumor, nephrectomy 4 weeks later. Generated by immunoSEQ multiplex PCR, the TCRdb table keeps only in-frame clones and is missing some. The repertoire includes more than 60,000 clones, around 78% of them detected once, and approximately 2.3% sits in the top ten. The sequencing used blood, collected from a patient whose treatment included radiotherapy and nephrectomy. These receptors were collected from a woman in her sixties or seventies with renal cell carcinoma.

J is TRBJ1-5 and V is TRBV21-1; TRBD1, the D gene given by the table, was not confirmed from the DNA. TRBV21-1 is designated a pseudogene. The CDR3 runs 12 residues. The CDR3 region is CASSVGDSHQHF. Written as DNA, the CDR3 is TGTGCCAGCAGCGTAGGGGACAGTCACCAGCATTTT.

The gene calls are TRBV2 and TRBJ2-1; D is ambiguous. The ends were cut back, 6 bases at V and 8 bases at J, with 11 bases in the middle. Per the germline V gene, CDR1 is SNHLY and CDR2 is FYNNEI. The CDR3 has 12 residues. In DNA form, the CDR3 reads TGTGCCAGCAGCCGAGAGACCCATGAGCAGTTCTTC. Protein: CASSRETHEQFF.

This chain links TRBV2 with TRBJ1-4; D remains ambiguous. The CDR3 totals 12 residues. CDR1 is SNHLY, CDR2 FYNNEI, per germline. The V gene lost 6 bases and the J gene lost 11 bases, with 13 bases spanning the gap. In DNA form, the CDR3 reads TGTGCCAGCAGCGGAGGAAAGGGTAAACTGTTTTTT. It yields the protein CASSGGKGKLFF. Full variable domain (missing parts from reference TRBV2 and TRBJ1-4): EPEVTQTPSHQVTQMGQEVILRCVPISNHLYFYWYRQILGQKVEFLVSFYNNEISEKSEIFDDQFSVERPDGSNFTLKIRSTKLEDSAMYFCASSGGKGKLFFGSGTQLSVL.

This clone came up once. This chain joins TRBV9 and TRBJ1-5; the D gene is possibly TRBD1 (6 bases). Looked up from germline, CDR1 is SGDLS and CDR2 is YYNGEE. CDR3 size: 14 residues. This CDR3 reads CASSGADGRQPQHF. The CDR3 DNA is TGTGCTAGTTCAGGGGCGGACGGGCGTCAGCCCCAGCATTTT.

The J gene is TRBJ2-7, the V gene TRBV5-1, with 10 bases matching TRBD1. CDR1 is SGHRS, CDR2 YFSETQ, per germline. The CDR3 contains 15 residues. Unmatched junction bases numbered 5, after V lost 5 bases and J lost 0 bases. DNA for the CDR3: TGCGCCAGCAGGCGGGGACAGGGGAGCTCCTACGAGCAGTACTTC. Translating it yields CASRRGQGSSYEQYF.